A single sample is the source of the 18 T cell receptor beta chains below, sequenced in a study of brain T cells in children with intractable seizures. This table comes from immunoSEQ multiplex PCR, and its TCRdb copy is limited to in-frame clones, with some not included. The table records 78,000 or so clones, roughly 89% of them present only once. Sequencing was performed on peripheral blood, taken at surgery. The receptors originated from a girl aged 2 to 9 with Rasmussen encephalitis and intractable seizures.

This clone was observed a single time. V usage is TRBV29-1 and J usage is TRBJ2-2; no clear D gene. Trimming pared 7 bases from V and 0 bases from J, leaving 12 bases between. The V gene's germline CDR1 is SQVTM and CDR2 ANQGSEA. The CDR3 loop spans 14 amino acids. In DNA form, the CDR3 reads TGCAGCGGTGGGAAAACCCCGAACACCGGGGAGCTGTTTTTT. Protein product: CSGGKTPNTGELFF.

The chain employs TRBV3-1 (or the pseudogene TRBV3-2) and TRBJ2-7, with 14 bases lining up with TRBD2. V lost 4 bases and J lost 5; bases outside the gene matches: 1. There are 14 residues in the CDR3. CDR1 LGHDT and CDR2 YNNKEL come from the germline V gene (reference sequence). Written as DNA, the CDR3 is TGTGCCAGCAGCCGGACTAGCGGGGGGCACGAGCAGTACTTC. Its translation is CASSRTSGGHEQYF.

The chain carries TRBV7-3 and TRBJ2-1; D might be TRBD1 or TRBD2, each matching 6 bases. This CDR3 region has 15 residues. Germline assignment: CDR1 SGHTA and CDR2 FQGTGA. Trimming left V 2 bases short and J 9 bases short, with 17 bases between. CDR3 region: CASSLSGGRWGEQFF. Here the CDR3 DNA reads TGTGCCAGCAGCTTATCCGGGGGCCGGTGGGGTGAGCAGTTCTTC.

The CDR3 DNA reads as TGCGCCAGCAGCCCTCTAATTCCTAAGGGCGGCCCTAATGAAAAACTGTTTTTT. Encoded protein: CASSPLIPKGGPNEKLFF. The chain uses TRBV4-1 and TRBJ1-4; D gene ambiguous. CDR1 MGHRA and CDR2 YSYEKL come from the germline V gene. Trimming took 4 bases from V and 3 from J, leaving 21 bases between them. The CDR3 is made up of 18 amino acids.

The chain couples TRBV7-2 to TRBJ2-2; no clear D gene. CDR1 and CDR2 from the germline V gene are SGHTA and FQGNSA. This CDR3 comprises 15 residues. Trimming removed 2 bases from V and 1 base from J, with 8 bases in between. The CDR3 nucleotides are TGTGCCAGCAGCTTATCGCCGCTGAACACCGGGGAGCTGTTTTTT. This encodes CASSLSPLNTGELFF.

The chain recombines TRBV3-1 (or the pseudogene TRBV3-2) with TRBJ2-7; D gene unclear. CDR3 length: 13 amino acids. The germline V gene has CDR1 LGHDT and CDR2 YNNKEL (reference sequence). V dropped 3 bases and J dropped 5 bases, with 11 bases sitting between them. The CDR3 DNA follows: TGTGCCAGCAGCCACACTCTGGGCCACGAGCAGTACTTC. Its translation: CASSHTLGHEQYF.

The rearrangement links TRBV12-2 to TRBJ1-5; the D segment call TRBD1 is taken from the table without a DNA check. TRBV12-2 counts as a pseudogene. This CDR3 has 16 amino acids. The chain's CDR3 is CASRTFNGTEIQPQHF. CDR3 coding DNA: TGTGCAAGTCGGACTTTTAATGGGACAGAAATACAGCCCCAGCATTTT.

V is TRBV5-4 and J is TRBJ2-7, with TRBD2 as a possible D gene (6 bases). The CDR3 extends over 12 amino acids. Germline CDR1 is SGHNT and CDR2 is YYREEE (reference sequence). V dropped 4 bases and J dropped 5 bases, with 10 bases sitting between them. In nucleotides, the CDR3 is TGTGCCAGCAGCCCCGGGAGCGACGAGCAGTACTTC. Translating gives CASSPGSDEQYF.

This chain uses TRBV7-2 with TRBJ2-6; D unresolved. V was trimmed by 6 bases and J by 3 bases, leaving 6 bases between them. Per the germline V gene, CDR1 is SGHTA and CDR2 is FQGNSA. This CDR3 has 13 residues. The CDR3 sequence: CASSPVGANVLTF. The CDR3 region has the DNA TGTGCCAGCAGTCCGGTTGGGGCCAACGTCCTGACTTTC.

The chain couples TRBV3-1 (or the pseudogene TRBV3-2) to TRBJ2-7, with D perhaps TRBD1 (6 bases). From germline, CDR1 is LGHDT and CDR2 YNNKEL (reference sequence). This CDR3 contains 14 residues. The V end was cut by 2 bases, the J end by 2 bases, with 10 bases between. CDR3 in amino acids: CASSQNYRAYEQYF. In DNA, the CDR3 is TGTGCCAGCAGCCAAAACTACAGGGCCTACGAGCAGTACTTC.

This chain links TRBV2 with TRBJ1-1; 10 nucleotides match TRBD1. In germline, CDR1 is SNHLY, CDR2 FYNNEI. The V and J ends lost 9 bases and 5 bases, in that order; junction bases with no gene match: 9. This CDR3 has 14 residues. The CDR3 sequence: CARSPGQGWTEAFF. CDR3 nucleotide sequence: TGTGCCAGATCCCCGGGACAGGGGTGGACTGAAGCTTTCTTT. The whole variable domain, remainder taken from reference TRBV2 and TRBJ1-1, is EPEVTQTPSHQVTQMGQEVILRCVPISNHLYFYWYRQILGQKVEFLVSFYNNEISEKSEIFDDQFSVERPDGSNFTLKIRSTKLEDSAMYFCARSPGQGWTEAFFGQGTRLTVV.

The chain links TRBV6-2 or TRBV6-3 to TRBJ1-2, with a tentative D call TRBD1 (6 bases). Trimming removed 0 bases from V and 7 bases from J, with 18 bases in between. Per the germline V gene, CDR1 is MNHEY and CDR2 is SVGEGT. This CDR3 contains 16 residues. The CDR3 protein is CASSYSIIQGRSGYTF. Here the CDR3 DNA reads TGTGCCAGCAGTTACTCGATCATCCAGGGGCGAAGTGGCTACACCTTC.

This clone was picked up one time. The genes are TRBV19 and TRBJ1-5; TRBD1 agrees at 8 bases. CDR3 size: 17 residues. Germline V CDR1 and CDR2: LNHDA, SQIVND (reference sequence). Germline trimming cut 4 bases from V and 1 base from J; bases unmatched to any gene: 9. Written as DNA, the CDR3 is TGTGCCAGTAGTACCCACCGGGACAGGTTAAGCAATCAGCCCCAGCATTTT. Its protein product is CASSTHRDRLSNQPQHF.

This chain links TRBV21-1 with TRBJ2-3; no DNA check was done on the table's D call, TRBD1. TRBV21-1 is described as a pseudogene. The CDR3 has 13 residues. The chain's CDR3 is CASSKAGQDTQYF. In DNA, the CDR3 is TGTGCCAGCAGCAAAGCTGGGCAAGATACGCAGTATTTT.

The genes are TRBV9 and TRBJ2-5; 8 positions agree with TRBD1. J was trimmed by 5 bases and V by 3 bases; bases with no gene match: 6. Germline V gene sequence: CDR1 SGDLS, CDR2 YYNGEE. The CDR3 consists of 14 residues. In DNA form, the CDR3 reads TGTGCCAGCAGCGCGACAGGGGTCGGGGAGACCCAGTACTTC. Residues: CASSATGVGETQYF.

V gene TRBV2 combines with J gene TRBJ2-2, with D perhaps TRBD1 (6 bases). This CDR3 is 14 amino acids long. V was shortened by 8 bases and J by 1 base, with 11 bases between the two germline ends. Germline loops: CDR1 SNHLY, CDR2 FYNNEI. Here the CDR3 DNA reads TGTGCCAGCGGGCTACAGGGGAACACCGGGGAGCTGTTTTTT. Protein sequence: CASGLQGNTGELFF.

The sample holds one count of this clone. The V call is TRBV5-6, the J call TRBJ1-5; 7 bases are shared with TRBD1. There are 15 residues in the CDR3. Germline V gene lookup returns CDR1 SGHDT and CDR2 YYEEEE. Unmatched junction bases numbered 5, after V lost 2 bases and J lost 3 bases. The chain's CDR3 is CASSLSTGFNQPQHF. The DNA of the CDR3 is TGTGCCAGCAGCTTATCGACAGGGTTCAATCAGCCCCAGCATTTT.

This chain joins TRBV19 and TRBJ2-3; tentative D call: TRBD2 (5 bases). The CDR3 sequence is 12 residues long. With 5 bases removed from V and 8 bases from J, the gap between germline ends came to 11 bases. CDR1 and CDR2 (germline): LNHDA, SQIVND (reference sequence). CDR3 sequence reads: CASSEGRSTQYF. CDR3 in DNA: TGTGCCAGTAGTGAGGGTAGGTCTACGCAGTATTTT.